Listed below are T cell receptor beta chains from one sample, sequenced in a study of blood T cell repertoires in COVID-19. Produced via immunoSEQ multiplex PCR; TCRdb's table is partial and in-frame only. Among over 60,000 clones listed, 82% were seen once. Sequencing was performed on peripheral blood. These receptors were taken from a woman of 80 years or more with acute or convalescent COVID-19. Each CDR3 is given with its conserved first and last residue. Each record gives: CDR3 DNA, CDR3 protein, V gene, J gene, D gene, clone size. D genes are given only for firm matches. Not all rows give a size; the values are once, few, many and, for expanded clones, a class.

CDR3 DNA: TGTGCCAGCAGTTCCCTCGCTAGCGTTGTTGAACTTAGTGAGCAGTTCTTC
CDR3 protein: CASSSLASVVELSEQFF
V gene: TRBV6-2/TRBV6-3
J gene: TRBJ2-1
D gene: .
clone size: once

CDR3 DNA: TGCAGCGTTGAAGATTCAAGACAGGGGGCGTATGGCTACACCTTC
CDR3 protein: CSVEDSRQGAYGYTF
V gene: TRBV29-1
J gene: TRBJ1-2
D gene: TRBD1
clone size: once

CDR3 DNA: TGTGCCAGCAGTAAACTCGGGGGAACCCGACACGAGCAGTACTTC
CDR3 protein: CASSKLGGTRHEQYF
V gene: TRBV6-8
J gene: TRBJ2-7
D gene: .
clone size: .

CDR3 DNA: TGTGCCAGTAGTATCGCGTATTACAGGGGAAAGAATTCACCCCTCCACTTT
CDR3 protein: CASSIAYYRGKNSPLHF
V gene: TRBV19
J gene: TRBJ1-6
D gene: TRBD1
clone size: .

CDR3 DNA: TGTGCTAGTGGTTTTGAGACAGGGTGGAACACTGAAGCTTTCTTT
CDR3 protein: CASGFETGWNTEAFF
V gene: TRBV12-5
J gene: TRBJ1-1
D gene: TRBD1
clone size: .

CDR3 DNA: TGTGCCAGCAGTTCACAGGGGGCAAGTGAGCAGTTCTTC
CDR3 protein: CASSSQGASEQFF
V gene: TRBV6-6
J gene: TRBJ2-1
D gene: TRBD1
clone size: .

CDR3 DNA: TGTGCCTGGGTCCGAGGGAATGGCTACACCTTC
CDR3 protein: CAWVRGNGYTF
V gene: TRBV30
J gene: TRBJ1-2
D gene: .
clone size: .

CDR3 DNA: TGCAGCGTTTCCCACTGGGACAGTAACTATGGCTACACCTTC
CDR3 protein: CSVSHWDSNYGYTF
V gene: TRBV29-1
J gene: TRBJ1-2
D gene: TRBD1
clone size: .

CDR3 DNA: TGTGCCAGCAGTCAAAGAGGACTCCTTTTCGAGCAGTACTTC
CDR3 protein: CASSQRGLLFEQYF
V gene: TRBV6-2/TRBV6-3
J gene: TRBJ2-7
D gene: .
clone size: once

CDR3 DNA: TGTGCCAGCAGTACCGGGACAGGGGTTCCCTACGAGCAGTACTTC
CDR3 protein: CASSTGTGVPYEQYF
V gene: TRBV27
J gene: TRBJ2-7
D gene: TRBD1
clone size: .

CDR3 DNA: TGTGCCAGCAGTCCGCAGGGAGGCACTGAAGCTTTCTTT
CDR3 protein: CASSPQGGTEAFF
V gene: TRBV12-3/TRBV12-4
J gene: TRBJ1-1
D gene: .
clone size: .

CDR3 DNA: TGTGCCTGGAGTAAGGGGGTAAGCCATACAGATACGCAGTATTTT
CDR3 protein: CAWSKGVSHTDTQYF
V gene: TRBV30
J gene: TRBJ2-3
D gene: .
clone size: .

CDR3 DNA: TGTGCCAGCAGCTCACTCTATGGCTACACCTTC
CDR3 protein: CASSSLYGYTF
V gene: TRBV12-3/TRBV12-4
J gene: TRBJ1-2
D gene: .
clone size: .

CDR3 DNA: TGTGCCAGCAGATCCGAGCGGGAGGGCCCCCAAGAGACCCAGTACTTC
CDR3 protein: CASRSEREGPQETQYF
V gene: TRBV27
J gene: TRBJ2-5
D gene: TRBD2
clone size: .

CDR3 DNA: TGTGCCACCATAGGGGACAGGGGGCGTAGCGGGGAGCTGTTTTTT
CDR3 protein: CATIGDRGRSGELFF
V gene: TRBV15
J gene: TRBJ2-2
D gene: TRBD1
clone size: .

CDR3 DNA: TGCAGTGCTAGTGACAGGGGCACTGAAGCTTTCTTT
CDR3 protein: CSASDRGTEAFF
V gene: TRBV20-1
J gene: TRBJ1-1
D gene: TRBD1
clone size: .

CDR3 DNA: TGTGCCAGCAGTTACCGAGGACTCGGACGCTCCTACGAGCAGTACTTC
CDR3 protein: CASSYRGLGRSYEQYF
V gene: TRBV6-2/TRBV6-3
J gene: TRBJ2-7
D gene: .
clone size: .

CDR3 DNA: TGTGCCAGCAGCTTGCCCGGTAGTGATACGCAGTATTTT
CDR3 protein: CASSLPGSDTQYF
V gene: TRBV5-4
J gene: TRBJ2-3
D gene: .
clone size: .

CDR3 DNA: TGTGCCACCAGTGACCCGGGGGGCACAGATACGCAGTATTTT
CDR3 protein: CATSDPGGTDTQYF
V gene: TRBV24-1
J gene: TRBJ2-3
D gene: .
clone size: .

CDR3 DNA: TGCAGCGTTGCACAATCCTACAATGAGCAGTTCTTC
CDR3 protein: CSVAQSYNEQFF
V gene: TRBV29-1
J gene: TRBJ2-1
D gene: .
clone size: .

CDR3 DNA: TGTGCCAGCAGCTACGGGACTAGCGGAATAGAGACCCAGTACTTC
CDR3 protein: CASSYGTSGIETQYF
V gene: TRBV13
J gene: TRBJ2-5
D gene: TRBD2
clone size: .

CDR3 DNA: TGTGCCAGCGGGCAAATACCCAATGAGCAGTTCTTC
CDR3 protein: CASGQIPNEQFF
V gene: TRBV11-3
J gene: TRBJ2-1
D gene: .
clone size: .

CDR3 DNA: TGCGCCAGCAGCTTGAGGGGCCCCGCAGATACGCAGTATTTT
CDR3 protein: CASSLRGPADTQYF
V gene: TRBV5-1
J gene: TRBJ2-3
D gene: .
clone size: .

CDR3 DNA: TGTGCCAGCACCATCATGGGGGTGGACAGGGAAGGGATAGTACCCCTCCACTTT
CDR3 protein: CASTIMGVDREGIVPLHF
V gene: TRBV12-1
J gene: TRBJ1-6
D gene: .
clone size: .

CDR3 DNA: TGCGCCAGCCGAGCCGGGGGTAGCTCCTACAATGAGCAGTTCTTC
CDR3 protein: CASRAGGSSYNEQFF
V gene: TRBV5-1
J gene: TRBJ2-1
D gene: .
clone size: .

CDR3 DNA: TGTGCCAGCAGCCAAGTTGCGCTAGCGGTCGCAGATACGCAGTATTTT
CDR3 protein: CASSQVALAVADTQYF
V gene: TRBV4-2
J gene: TRBJ2-3
D gene: TRBD2
clone size: .

CDR3 DNA: TGTGCCAGCAGCTTACCGACCCTAGCGGGCACCGAGCAGTACTTC
CDR3 protein: CASSLPTLAGTEQYF
V gene: TRBV5-4
J gene: TRBJ2-7
D gene: TRBD2
clone size: .

CDR3 DNA: TGTGCCAGCAGCCAATCGGCCCTTGGACAGGGATCGCTCCGGGCCAAAAACATTCAGTACTTC
CDR3 protein: CASSQSALGQGSLRAKNIQYF
V gene: TRBV16
J gene: TRBJ2-4
D gene: TRBD1
clone size: .

CDR3 DNA: TGTGCCAGCAGTTTATATGGGACAGGTAACACTGAAGCTTTCTTT
CDR3 protein: CASSLYGTGNTEAFF
V gene: TRBV27
J gene: TRBJ1-1
D gene: TRBD1
clone size: .

CDR3 DNA: TGCGCCAGCAGCCATGACAGGGCCCTAAGCTCCTACGAGCAGTACTTC
CDR3 protein: CASSHDRALSSYEQYF
V gene: TRBV4-1
J gene: TRBJ2-7
D gene: TRBD1
clone size: .

CDR3 DNA: TGTGCCAGTAGTATTGGGAGTAACTATGGCTACACCTTC
CDR3 protein: CASSIGSNYGYTF
V gene: TRBV19
J gene: TRBJ1-2
D gene: .
clone size: once

CDR3 DNA: TGTGCCAGCAGTTTTACAGAAGTCTACGAGCAGTACTTC
CDR3 protein: CASSFTEVYEQYF
V gene: TRBV27
J gene: TRBJ2-7
D gene: .
clone size: .

CDR3 DNA: TGTGCCAGCAGTTTAACTCCCCGCAGGGGGCGGTTGACCCAGTACTTC
CDR3 protein: CASSLTPRRGRLTQYF
V gene: TRBV27
J gene: TRBJ2-5
D gene: TRBD1
clone size: .

CDR3 DNA: TGTGCCAGCAGTTACTCGAACGGAGGGAATCAGCCCCAGCATTTT
CDR3 protein: CASSYSNGGNQPQHF
V gene: TRBV6-5
J gene: TRBJ1-5
D gene: .
clone size: few

CDR3 DNA: TGTGCCAGCAGTGAATGGCAAAATCAGCCCCAGCATTTT
CDR3 protein: CASSEWQNQPQHF
V gene: TRBV6-4
J gene: TRBJ1-5
D gene: .
clone size: .

CDR3 DNA: TGTGCCAGTGGGCTACAGGGGGCCAATCAGCCCCAGCATTTT
CDR3 protein: CASGLQGANQPQHF
V gene: TRBV2
J gene: TRBJ1-5
D gene: TRBD1
clone size: .

CDR3 DNA: TGTGCCAGCAGCTTGGGCGCGGGCGATAATGAAAAACTGTTTTTT
CDR3 protein: CASSLGAGDNEKLFF
V gene: TRBV11-3
J gene: TRBJ1-4
D gene: .
clone size: .

CDR3 DNA: TGCGCCAGCAGCCCGCCCCGACTAGCGGGAGGTAGTGAGCAGTTCTTC
CDR3 protein: CASSPPRLAGGSEQFF
V gene: TRBV4-1
J gene: TRBJ2-1
D gene: TRBD2
clone size: once

CDR3 DNA: TGTGCCAGCAGTTTAGGGGCTCGGACAGGGAGAACCTACGAGCAGTACTTC
CDR3 protein: CASSLGARTGRTYEQYF
V gene: TRBV27
J gene: TRBJ2-7
D gene: TRBD1
clone size: .

CDR3 DNA: TGTGCCAGCAGCTTGATCCTCAATCAGCCCCAGCATTTT
CDR3 protein: CASSLILNQPQHF
V gene: TRBV5-5
J gene: TRBJ1-5
D gene: .
clone size: few

CDR3 DNA: TGTGCCAGCAGACTAGCGGGAGGGCGGTACGAGCAGTACTTC
CDR3 protein: CASRLAGGRYEQYF
V gene: TRBV5-4
J gene: TRBJ2-7
D gene: TRBD2
clone size: .

CDR3 DNA: TGTGCCAGCAGTTTATCATACAGGGGGGCAGGCACAGATACGCAGTATTTT
CDR3 protein: CASSLSYRGAGTDTQYF
V gene: TRBV27
J gene: TRBJ2-3
D gene: TRBD1
clone size: .

CDR3 DNA: TGCAGTGCTAGTAGCAGGGAAGGGGGTGAGCAGTTCTTC
CDR3 protein: CSASSREGGEQFF
V gene: TRBV20-1
J gene: TRBJ2-1
D gene: .
clone size: .

CDR3 DNA: TGTGCCAGTGAGACAGGGGGCGCCGGAAACACCATATATTTT
CDR3 protein: CASETGGAGNTIYF
V gene: TRBV6-5
J gene: TRBJ1-3
D gene: TRBD1
clone size: .

CDR3 DNA: TGTGCCAGCAGTGACGGGGGTTGGGGAGCCAAAAACATTCAGTACTTC
CDR3 protein: CASSDGGWGAKNIQYF
V gene: TRBV2
J gene: TRBJ2-4
D gene: .
clone size: .

CDR3 DNA: TGTGCCAGCAGCAAAGTAGTGACAGGAGAAATGAACACTGAAGCTTTCTTT
CDR3 protein: CASSKVVTGEMNTEAFF
V gene: TRBV21-1
J gene: TRBJ1-1
D gene: .
clone size: few

CDR3 DNA: TGTGCCAGCAGCTTCAAGGGGGCGGGAGGCTACACCTTC
CDR3 protein: CASSFKGAGGYTF
V gene: TRBV11-2
J gene: TRBJ1-2
D gene: TRBD1
clone size: few

CDR3 DNA: TGTGCCAGCAGCCCAAGCAGGGGGCGGGAGACCCAGTACTTC
CDR3 protein: CASSPSRGRETQYF
V gene: TRBV5-4
J gene: TRBJ2-5
D gene: TRBD1
clone size: .